This T cell receptor (beta chain) was captured in a study of blood T cell repertoires in COVID-19. On the study more broadly: The United States, Italy and Spain provided the acute and convalescent COVID-19 samples. The cDNA or gDNA used as material had been derived from T cells, B-cell-depleted T cells, or PBMCs.

Original methodology: Reference gene primer amplification yielded estimated nucleated cell counts. Libraries were prepared by immunoSEQ multiplex PCR; TCRdb keeps only in-frame clonotypes and omits some of them. The V and J calls and clone size were taken over from that table, and D and trimming were inferred from the DNA. The table lists 61,000 or so clones, approximately 80% of them singletons. The V gene end was trimmed by 7 bases and the J gene end by 1 base; junction bases not matched to a gene: 8. From germline, CDR1 is ENHRY and CDR2 SYGVKD. The CDR3 consists of 16 residues. The TCR originated in an elderly woman with acute or convalescent COVID-19. The V and J genes are TRBV10-3 and TRBJ1-1; 11 bases fit TRBD1. The sequenced sample consisted of peripheral blood. CDR3 sequence: CAINPGTGGPNTEAFF. Here the CDR3 DNA reads TGTGCCATCAATCCCGGGACAGGGGGACCGAACACTGAAGCTTTCTTT.